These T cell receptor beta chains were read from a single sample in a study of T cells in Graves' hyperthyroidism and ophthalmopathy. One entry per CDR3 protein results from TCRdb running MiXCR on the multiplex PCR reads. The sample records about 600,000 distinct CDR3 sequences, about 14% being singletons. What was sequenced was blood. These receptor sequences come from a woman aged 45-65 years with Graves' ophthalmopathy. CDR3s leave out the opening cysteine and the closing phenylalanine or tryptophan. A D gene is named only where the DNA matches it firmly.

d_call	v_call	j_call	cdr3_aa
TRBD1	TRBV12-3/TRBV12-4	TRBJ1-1	ASSLGQGQSKEAF
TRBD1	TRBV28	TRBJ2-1	ASSPGTGPGNEQF
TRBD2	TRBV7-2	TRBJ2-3	ASSLGGGLARADTQY
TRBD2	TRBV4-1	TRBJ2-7	ASSQSLTSGWYEQY
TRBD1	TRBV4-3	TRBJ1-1	ASSQLTGAPGEAF
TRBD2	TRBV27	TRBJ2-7	ASSLSGTRIYEQY
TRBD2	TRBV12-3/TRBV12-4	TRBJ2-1	ASSFRLADNEQF
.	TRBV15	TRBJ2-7	ATGGADYEQY
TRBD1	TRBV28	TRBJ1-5	ASSPPSGQGDSNQPQH
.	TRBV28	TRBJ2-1	ASRDRDFYRGEQF
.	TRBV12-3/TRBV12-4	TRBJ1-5	ASIRPQTGQPQH
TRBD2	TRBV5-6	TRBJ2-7	ASSPGTSGYPYEQY
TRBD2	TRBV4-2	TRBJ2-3	ASSQGASGLTDTQY
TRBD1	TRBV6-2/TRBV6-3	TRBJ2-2	ASSSRTGSSGELF
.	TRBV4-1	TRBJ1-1	ASSQGSGTEAF
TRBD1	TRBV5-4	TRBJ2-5	ASSGRDRGRGETQY
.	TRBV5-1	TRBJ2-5	ASSLGPQETQY
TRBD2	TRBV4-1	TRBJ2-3	ASRFGTSGSTDTQY
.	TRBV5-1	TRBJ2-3	ASSLGVSGTDTQY
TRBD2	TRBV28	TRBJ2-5	ASSSIAGVETQY
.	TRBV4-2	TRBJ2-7	ASSPVATGSYEQY
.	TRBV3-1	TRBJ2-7	ASSQDNMGQTYPYEQY
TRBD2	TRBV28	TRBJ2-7	ASSSPGTIAYEQY
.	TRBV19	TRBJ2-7	ASSMGLGGNDYEQY
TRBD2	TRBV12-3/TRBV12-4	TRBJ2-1	ASSSGGRASEQF
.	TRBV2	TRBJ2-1	ASSVGATEQF
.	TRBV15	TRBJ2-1	ATSNYDEQF
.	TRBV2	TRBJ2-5	ASSDLTDQETQY
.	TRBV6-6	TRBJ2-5	ASSYSWGETQY
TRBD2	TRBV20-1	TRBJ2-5	SAHELAGETQY
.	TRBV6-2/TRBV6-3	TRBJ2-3	ASSSTMTDTQY
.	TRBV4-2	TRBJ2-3	ASSQERLAGTQY
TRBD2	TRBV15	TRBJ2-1	ATSRGEGRPF
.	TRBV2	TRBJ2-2	ASRARSNTGELF
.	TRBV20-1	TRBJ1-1	SAGNTEAF
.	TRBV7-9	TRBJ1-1	ASSLVGGLTEAF
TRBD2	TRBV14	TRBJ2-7	ASSLLVSLRLAGSYEQY
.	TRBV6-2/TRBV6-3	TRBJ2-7	ASSVRTDYYEQY
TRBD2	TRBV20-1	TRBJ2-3	SADRGTSGRLHTDTQY